This T cell receptor beta chain was documented in a study of technical replicates of blood from four donors. Generated by immunoSEQ multiplex PCR, the TCRdb table keeps only in-frame clones and is missing some. Of more than 10,000 clones listed, 65% to 90% are singletons. The CDR3 covers 17 residues. Germline V CDR1 and CDR2: LGHNA, YNFKEQ. V shed 4 bases, J shed 1 base, and the junction held 9 bases outside the gene matches. This sequence joins TRBV4-2 and TRBJ2-2, with 7 positions matching TRBD2. The sample comprised PBMCs. The source of this sequence is a human donor in good health. CDR3 bases: TGTGCCAGCAGCCTCATCCTCGGACTAGAGAACACCGGGGAGCTGTTTTTT. Translation gives CASSLILGLENTGELFF.